Listed below are T cell receptor beta chains from one sample, sequenced in a study of response to subunit inactivated influenza vaccine. TCRdb recomputed calls from the RT-PCR reads with MiXCR, one row per CDR3 protein. Here the sample spans 630,000 or so distinct CDR3 sequences, about 15% being singletons. Sample: PBMCs from blood, taken roughly 13 days after vaccination. The source is a man between 45 and 60 years old who received an inactivated influenza vaccine. Both conserved end residues are part of each CDR3. Fields, in order: CDR3 DNA, CDR3 protein, V gene, J gene, CDR3 length, clone size, D gene. A D gene is named only where the DNA matches it firmly. A row's size may be missing; if present it is once, few, many or a size class.

DNA: TGCAGTGCAGCCCCCCGGGGTAGCGTTAATGAGCAGTTCTTC; CDR3: CSAAPRGSVNEQFF; V: TRBV20-1; J: TRBJ2-1; length: 14; size: many; D: NA
DNA: TGCGCCAGCAGCTTTTTATTCGTGGCGTGGTATGGGAACACTGAAGCTTTCTTT; CDR3: CASSFLFVAWYGNTEAFF; V: TRBV5-1; J: TRBJ1-1; length: 18; size: NA; D: NA
DNA: TGCAGTGCTCGTGCGGCGAGGGTTTCCCACGAGACCCAGTACTTC; CDR3: CSARAARVSHETQYF; V: TRBV20-1; J: TRBJ2-5; length: 15; size: NA; D: NA
DNA: TGTGCCAGCAGCTTATCACGGTACACCGGGGAGCTGTTTTTT; CDR3: CASSLSRYTGELFF; V: TRBV5-6; J: TRBJ2-2; length: 14; size: few; D: NA
DNA: TGCAGTGCCCACGACGGTGCGACAGAGATCACAGATACGCAGTATTTT; CDR3: CSAHDGATEITDTQYF; V: TRBV20-1; J: TRBJ2-3; length: 16; size: NA; D: NA
DNA: TGTGCCAGCAGCTTAACAGGGGCCTCTATGAACACTGAAGCTTTCTTT; CDR3: CASSLTGASMNTEAFF; V: TRBV7-2; J: TRBJ1-1; length: 16; size: NA; D: TRBD1
DNA: TGTGCCAGCAGCTTAGTTCGGGTAGCCACTAATGAGCAGTTCTTC; CDR3: CASSLVRVATNEQFF; V: TRBV7-8; J: TRBJ2-1; length: 15; size: few; D: NA
DNA: TGTGCCAGCAGTTTGGATTTACTTGCTTTCTTT; CDR3: CASSLDLLAFF; V: TRBV12-3/TRBV12-4; J: TRBJ1-1; length: 11; size: NA; D: NA
DNA: TGCGCCAGCAGCCGCGACCGGACAGGGACCACCGGGGAGCTGTTTTTT; CDR3: CASSRDRTGTTGELFF; V: TRBV4-3; J: TRBJ2-2; length: 16; size: NA; D: TRBD1
DNA: TGTGCCAGCTCACCACAGCAAGGACAGGGGGCCTACAATGAGCAGTTCTTC; CDR3: CASSPQQGQGAYNEQFF; V: TRBV18; J: TRBJ2-1; length: 17; size: few; D: TRBD1
DNA: TGTGCCTGGAGTTCGGGTTGGAGAAACACCATATATTTT; CDR3: CAWSSGWRNTIYF; V: TRBV30; J: TRBJ1-3; length: 13; size: few; D: NA
DNA: TGCAGTGCTAGAGATAGCCGGGTAGGGGATTCACCCCTCCACTTT; CDR3: CSARDSRVGDSPLHF; V: TRBV20-1; J: TRBJ1-6; length: 15; size: few; D: NA
DNA: TGTGCCAGCACCGGCCTTAGGAATTCACCCCTCCACTTT; CDR3: CASTGLRNSPLHF; V: TRBV2; J: TRBJ1-6; length: 13; size: many; D: NA
DNA: TGCGCCAGCAGCCAGGGATTGCGGGGGGGCGCTTTAAATGAGCAGTTCTTC; CDR3: CASSQGLRGGALNEQFF; V: TRBV4-3; J: TRBJ2-1; length: 17; size: NA; D: TRBD2
DNA: TGCAGTGCTAGACCCCTTGGGGGAGGCTACGAGCAGTACTTC; CDR3: CSARPLGGGYEQYF; V: TRBV20-1; J: TRBJ2-7; length: 14; size: NA; D: NA
DNA: TGTGCCAGCAGGGAGCTCTATGAGCAGTTCTTC; CDR3: CASRELYEQFF; V: TRBV28; J: TRBJ2-1; length: 11; size: NA; D: NA
DNA: TGTGCTAGCAGCCCTTCAGGGAGAAGCTCCTACAATGAGCAGTTCTTC; CDR3: CASSPSGRSSYNEQFF; V: TRBV7-7; J: TRBJ2-1; length: 16; size: once; D: NA
DNA: TGCGCCAGCAGCCAGGGGACCCCCAGGGGGCGGGTCACCGGGGAGCTGTTTTTT; CDR3: CASSQGTPRGRVTGELFF; V: TRBV4-1; J: TRBJ2-2; length: 18; size: few; D: TRBD1
DNA: TGCAGCGTTGAAGTCGGGGGGGTGAACACTGAAGCTTTCTTT; CDR3: CSVEVGGVNTEAFF; V: TRBV29-1; J: TRBJ1-1; length: 14; size: NA; D: NA
DNA: TGTGCCAGCAGTCCAAGGACTAGCGGGAGCCATGAGCAGTTCTTC; CDR3: CASSPRTSGSHEQFF; V: TRBV27; J: TRBJ2-1; length: 15; size: NA; D: TRBD2
DNA: TGTGCCAGCAGCATTTGGACAGGGGGCTTAGGCACAGATACGCAGTATTTT; CDR3: CASSIWTGGLGTDTQYF; V: TRBV7-9; J: TRBJ2-3; length: 17; size: NA; D: TRBD1
DNA: TGTGCCAGCAGCGGACGGACAGCGAGGACTGAAGCTTTCTTT; CDR3: CASSGRTARTEAFF; V: TRBV7-2; J: TRBJ1-1; length: 14; size: few; D: NA
DNA: TGCGCCAGCAGCCAAGATCACTATGGGGGCAGCACTGAAGCTTTCTTT; CDR3: CASSQDHYGGSTEAFF; V: TRBV4-3; J: TRBJ1-1; length: 16; size: many; D: NA
DNA: TGCAGTGTCCAGAAGAGCTCGAACACCGGGGAGCTGTTTTTT; CDR3: CSVQKSSNTGELFF; V: TRBV29-1; J: TRBJ2-2; length: 14; size: few; D: NA
DNA: TGTGCCTGCAGCTTAGGAGGCACTTCTTACGAGCAGTACTTC; CDR3: CACSLGGTSYEQYF; V: TRBV7-2; J: TRBJ2-7; length: 14; size: NA; D: NA
DNA: TGTGCCAGTACGACGCTGGGGGAGACCCAGTACTTC; CDR3: CASTTLGETQYF; V: TRBV12-3/TRBV12-4; J: TRBJ2-5; length: 12; size: many; D: NA
DNA: TGTGCCAGCAGCTTACCGGGACAGGGAAAGCGGGACACCATATATTTT; CDR3: CASSLPGQGKRDTIYF; V: TRBV7-9; J: TRBJ1-3; length: 16; size: NA; D: TRBD1
DNA: TGTGCCAGCAGCTTAGTTAGGGCAGACCAAGAGACCCAGTACTTC; CDR3: CASSLVRADQETQYF; V: TRBV11-2; J: TRBJ2-5; length: 15; size: many; D: NA
DNA: TGCGCCAGCAGCCAAAAGGGGGGGAGAGGGGAGACCCAGTACTTC; CDR3: CASSQKGGRGETQYF; V: TRBV4-3; J: TRBJ2-5; length: 15; size: NA; D: NA
DNA: TGCGCCAGCAGCCCGCGACCAGGTGGTGACTATGGCTACACCTTC; CDR3: CASSPRPGGDYGYTF; V: TRBV5-1; J: TRBJ1-2; length: 15; size: few; D: NA
DNA: TGCGCCAGCAGCTTGGGTCAGGGGGCGCAGACCTACGAGCAGTACTTC; CDR3: CASSLGQGAQTYEQYF; V: TRBV5-1; J: TRBJ2-7; length: 16; size: NA; D: TRBD1
DNA: TGTGCCAGCAGCCCCGGGTTTTCCTACAATGAGCAGTTCTTC; CDR3: CASSPGFSYNEQFF; V: TRBV14; J: TRBJ2-1; length: 14; size: many; D: NA
DNA: TGTGCCAGCATGGTCGGGGGGAAGACTGAAGCTTTCTTT; CDR3: CASMVGGKTEAFF; V: TRBV6-2/TRBV6-3; J: TRBJ1-1; length: 13; size: NA; D: NA
DNA: TGCAGTGCCCAGACTAGGTGGGGCCAAGAGACCCAGTACTTC; CDR3: CSAQTRWGQETQYF; V: TRBV20-1; J: TRBJ2-5; length: 14; size: NA; D: NA
DNA: TGCGCCAGCAGCCATCAGGGACAGCCGGGCAATGAGCAGTTCTTC; CDR3: CASSHQGQPGNEQFF; V: TRBV4-3; J: TRBJ2-1; length: 15; size: NA; D: TRBD1
DNA: TGTGCCAGCAGCTTCCTACGGGTATCCTACGAGCAGTACTTC; CDR3: CASSFLRVSYEQYF; V: TRBV5-5; J: TRBJ2-7; length: 14; size: NA; D: NA
DNA: TGTGCCAGCAGCGCGTGGACAGCTCCTAACTATGGCTACACCTTC; CDR3: CASSAWTAPNYGYTF; V: TRBV7-9; J: TRBJ1-2; length: 15; size: few; D: NA
DNA: TGCAGTGCTAGAGTGGGCAGCTCTGGAAACACCATATATTTT; CDR3: CSARVGSSGNTIYF; V: TRBV20-1; J: TRBJ1-3; length: 14; size: NA; D: NA
DNA: TGTGCCACCAGTGATCCACCGACAGATACGCAGTATTTT; CDR3: CATSDPPTDTQYF; V: TRBV24-1; J: TRBJ2-3; length: 13; size: NA; D: NA
DNA: TGCGCCAGCAGCTTGGGTACCGGGACTAGCGGGAGTGCCTACAATGAGCAGTTCTTC; CDR3: CASSLGTGTSGSAYNEQFF; V: TRBV5-1; J: TRBJ2-1; length: 19; size: few; D: TRBD2
DNA: TGTGCCAGCAAAATCACCCCCCCTGGGGCTGGTGAGCAGTTCTTC; CDR3: CASKITPPGAGEQFF; V: TRBV6-2/TRBV6-3; J: TRBJ2-1; length: 15; size: many; D: NA
DNA: TGCAGTGCTAAGTTCCAAGAGACCCAGTACTTC; CDR3: CSAKFQETQYF; V: TRBV20-1; J: TRBJ2-5; length: 11; size: NA; D: NA
DNA: TGCGCCAGCAGCATGGGGGACTTCAACAATGAGCAGTTCTTC; CDR3: CASSMGDFNNEQFF; V: TRBV5-1; J: TRBJ2-1; length: 14; size: NA; D: NA
DNA: TGTGCCAGCAGCCCCGGATGGAGCGGGACCCGCACAGATACGCAGTATTTT; CDR3: CASSPGWSGTRTDTQYF; V: TRBV12-3/TRBV12-4; J: TRBJ2-3; length: 17; size: many; D: TRBD2
DNA: TGTGCCAGCAGTGGGACTAGCGGGAGGGCCTTCACCTACAATGAGCAGTTCTTC; CDR3: CASSGTSGRAFTYNEQFF; V: TRBV25-1; J: TRBJ2-1; length: 18; size: NA; D: TRBD2
DNA: TGTGCCACCAGCAGGCGGGCGGACTACAATGAGCAGTTCTTC; CDR3: CATSRRADYNEQFF; V: TRBV15; J: TRBJ2-1; length: 14; size: few; D: NA
DNA: TGCAGCGTTGCTACAACAGCTAAAGAGACCCAGTACTTC; CDR3: CSVATTAKETQYF; V: TRBV29-1; J: TRBJ2-5; length: 13; size: few; D: NA
DNA: TGTGCCGCGTTAGCCCGGGATCCGAACACCGGGGAGCTGTTTTTT; CDR3: CAALARDPNTGELFF; V: TRBV30; J: TRBJ2-2; length: 15; size: NA; D: NA
DNA: TGTGCCAGCAGTGAAGGGACAGGGAATCAGCCCCAGCATTTT; CDR3: CASSEGTGNQPQHF; V: TRBV2; J: TRBJ1-5; length: 14; size: NA; D: TRBD1
DNA: TGCAGTGCTAGAGTCGGCGGCGTCACAGATACGCAGTATTTT; CDR3: CSARVGGVTDTQYF; V: TRBV20-1; J: TRBJ2-3; length: 14; size: NA; D: NA
DNA: TGTGCCATCAGTGATTCCGACGCAGCTAACTATGGCTACACCTTC; CDR3: CAISDSDAANYGYTF; V: TRBV10-3; J: TRBJ1-2; length: 15; size: few; D: NA
DNA: TGCAGCGTCACGCGGGGGCTGGTAGCTTTCTTT; CDR3: CSVTRGLVAFF; V: TRBV29-1; J: TRBJ1-1; length: 11; size: few; D: NA
DNA: TGCAGTGCCCGGGAGGGGGCCGCGGACGAGCAGTTCTTC; CDR3: CSAREGAADEQFF; V: TRBV20-1; J: TRBJ2-1; length: 13; size: NA; D: NA